One sample yielded the 24 T cell receptor beta chains listed below, sequenced in a study of memory CD4+ T cells and cytomegalovirus serostatus. The table came from immunoSEQ multiplex PCR; TCRdb's copy has only in-frame clones and leaves some out. The sample lists 60,000 to 70,000 clones, roughly 75% occurring once. The sort gate was single viable CD3+CD4+CD8-CD45RO+ cells for memory CD4+ T cells. The sequenced sample consisted of memory CD4+ T cells from blood. The receptors shown here come from an adult in good health and CMV-seronegative. Some clones in this sample may be carry-over from other donors' samples.

This rearrangement joins TRBV28 to TRBJ1-4; weak D call: TRBD1 (5 bases). The CDR3 is made up of 13 amino acids. Trimming left V 6 bases short and J 8 bases short, with 13 bases between. The germline gives CDR1 MDHEN, CDR2 SYDVKM. CDR3 protein: CASRAGQLEKLFF. CDR3 nucleotide sequence: TGTGCCAGCAGGGCAGGGCAATTGGAAAAACTGTTTTTT.

V usage is TRBV29-1 and J usage is TRBJ1-2, with TRBD1 identical over 8 bases. This CDR3 is built from 13 residues. J lost 4 bases, V lost 4 bases, and 5 bases had no gene match. CDR1 and CDR2 (germline): SQVTM, ANQGSEA. CDR3 sequence (DNA): TGCAGCGTTGCCGTGACAGGGGTCTATGGCTACACCTTC. This gives the protein CSVAVTGVYGYTF.

For this clone: Other nucleotide sequences from this sample produce the same CDR3. The V and J genes are TRBV7-2 and TRBJ2-4; tentative D call: TRBD1 (8 bases). Germline lookup yields CDR1 SGHTA and CDR2 FQGNSA. V dropped 2 bases and J dropped 7 bases, with 15 bases sitting between them. The CDR3 consists of 15 residues. For the CDR3, the DNA is TGTGCCAGCAGCTTACGACAGGGGAGGGTGAACATTCAGTACTTC. The encoded protein is CASSLRQGRVNIQYF.

This clone came up a few times. The chain recombines TRBV15 with TRBJ2-5, with D perhaps given as TRBD1 or TRBD2 (6 bases each). V was cut by 1 base and J by 5 bases, with 17 bases left in between. Germline CDR1 and CDR2: LNHNV and YYDKDF (reference sequence). The CDR3 totals 16 residues. In nucleotides, the CDR3 is TGTGCCACCAGCAGAGGTGGCAGCAGGAGGGGGGAGACCCAGTACTTC. Protein sequence: CATSRGGSRRGETQYF.

Only one count was recorded for this clone. The chain couples TRBV9 to TRBJ2-5; possibly TRBD2 for D (6 bases). CDR3 length: 14 residues. CDR1 is SGDLS and CDR2 is YYNGEE in the germline V gene. The V end lost 0 bases, the J end lost 5 bases, and 11 bases lay between the germline ends. CDR3 sequence (DNA): TGTGCCAGCAGCGTAGCAAGGGGAGGCGAGACCCAGTACTTC. Its protein is CASSVARGGETQYF.

This chain joins TRBV11-2 and TRBJ2-1; 7 bases line up with TRBD2. The germline CDR1 and CDR2 sequences are SGHAT and FQNNGV. V dropped 5 bases and J dropped 6; count of bases not matched to a gene: 7. The CDR3 spans 14 residues. CDR3 amino acids: CASSRGSSGNEQFF. CDR3 sequence (DNA): TGTGCCAGCAGCCGAGGGTCTAGCGGCAATGAGCAGTTCTTC.

V is TRBV7-9 and J is TRBJ2-3; D is unclear. The CDR3 contains 12 residues. Germline V gives CDR1 SEHNR, CDR2 FQNEAQ (reference sequence). Deletions cut 4 bases from V and 3 bases from J, with 5 bases between. The CDR3 is CASSSGTDTQYF. The CDR3 region has the DNA TGTGCCAGCAGCTCAGGAACAGATACGCAGTATTTT.

The J gene is TRBJ1-2, the V gene TRBV2; D ambiguous. Germline V gives CDR1 SNHLY, CDR2 FYNNEI. CDR3 size: 14 residues. The V end lost 4 bases, the J end lost 0 bases, and 9 bases lay between the germline ends. The CDR3 is CASSVYTANYGYTF. For the CDR3, the DNA is TGTGCCAGCAGTGTCTACACCGCTAACTATGGCTACACCTTC.

The V and J genes are TRBV2 and TRBJ2-7; D gene ambiguous. The V end lost 7 bases, the J end lost 0 bases, and 10 bases lay between the germline ends. The CDR3 length is 13 residues. Germline V CDR1 and CDR2: SNHLY, FYNNEI. The CDR3 loop is CASILDNSYEQYF. CDR3 coding DNA: TGTGCCAGCATCTTAGATAACTCCTACGAGCAGTACTTC.

The chain joins TRBV4-3 to TRBJ1-2; D gene ambiguous. Trimming pared 2 bases from V and 1 base from J, leaving 8 bases between. Per the germline V gene, CDR1 is LGHNA and CDR2 is YSLEER. The CDR3 spans 14 residues. CDR3 bases: TGCGCCAGCAGCCAATCTCGTCTTAACTATGGCTACACCTTC. It is translated as CASSQSRLNYGYTF.

The chain recombines TRBV7-2 with TRBJ1-1; 8 bases match TRBD1. Germline V lookup: CDR1 SGHTA, CDR2 FQGNSA. J lost 1 base, V lost 3 bases, and 1 base had no gene match. There are 14 residues in the CDR3. The chain's CDR3 is CASSLGQANTEAFF. CDR3 DNA: TGTGCCAGCAGCTTGGGACAGGCGAACACTGAAGCTTTCTTT. The full variable domain, with the rest looked up from reference TRBV7-2 and TRBJ1-1, is GAGVSQSPSNKVTEKGKDVELRCDPISGHTALYWYRQSLGQGLEFLIYFQGNSAPDKSGLPSDRFSAERTGGSVSTLTIQRTQQEDSAVYLCASSLGQANTEAFFGQGTRLTVV.

This sequence joins TRBV28 and TRBJ2-3; 9 bases align to TRBD2. CDR1 is MDHEN and CDR2 is SYDVKM in the germline V gene. There are 22 residues in the CDR3. With 4 bases clipped from V and 3 bases from J, the junction kept 26 bases outside the gene matches. The CDR3 spells CASSSSGRGSGSIGIGTDTQYF. In DNA, the CDR3 is TGTGCCAGCAGTTCTTCCGGGCGTGGTAGCGGGAGCATCGGGATAGGTACAGATACGCAGTATTTT.

V is TRBV5-1 and J is TRBJ2-3; D uncertain. Deletions cut 8 bases from V and 5 bases from J, with 21 bases between. Germline V gives CDR1 SGHRS, CDR2 YFSETQ. The CDR3 runs to 15 residues. CDR3 DNA sequence: TGCGCCAGTTCGGACGGCATCTCCAAGGGAGATACGCAGTATTTT. It specifies CASSDGISKGDTQYF.

This clone was observed once. The chain couples TRBV9 to TRBJ2-1; 8 bases map to TRBD2. Germline V CDR1 and CDR2: SGDLS, YYNGEE. Losses at the gene ends were 6 bases for V and 9 bases for J; bases not matched to a gene: 17. The CDR3 totals 16 residues. The CDR3 nucleotides read TGTGCCAGCACCAGGACTAGCATGGCTACTACGGGTGAGCAGTTCTTC. This gives the protein CASTRTSMATTGEQFF.

The rearrangement links TRBV27 to TRBJ2-6, with a weak D call TRBD1 (6 bases). The CDR3 length is 16 residues. Trimming cost V 6 bases and J 2 bases, with 14 bases left between them. In germline, CDR1 is MNHEY, CDR2 SMNVEV (reference sequence). The CDR3 loop is CASSRLQGTGANVLTF. Written as DNA, the CDR3 is TGTGCCAGCAGCCGACTCCAGGGGACTGGGGCCAACGTCCTGACTTTC.

The CDR3 here is CAWSAGLSGANVLTF. As DNA, the CDR3 is TGTGCCTGGAGCGCCGGATTGTCTGGGGCCAACGTCCTGACTTTC. The J gene is TRBJ2-6, the V gene TRBV30; the D is unclear. Germline CDR1 is GTSNPN and CDR2 is SVGIG (reference sequence). Trimming left V 3 bases short and J 1 base short, with 10 bases between. The CDR3 extends over 15 amino acids.

The rearrangement links TRBV21-1 to TRBJ2-2; the table's D call of TRBD1 was not tested on the DNA. TRBV21-1 is designated a pseudogene. CDR3 length: 14 amino acids. CDR3 in DNA: TGTGCCAGCAGAGGGGAAGAGAACACCGGGGAGCTGTTTTTT. Amino acid sequence: CASRGEENTGELFF.

The rearrangement joins TRBV19 to TRBJ2-1; 7 nucleotides agree with TRBD2. From germline, CDR1 is LNHDA and CDR2 SQIVND (reference sequence). The V segment lost 5 bases and the J segment 1 base; nucleotides outside the gene matches: 5. The CDR3 sequence is 15 residues long. The CDR3 DNA follows: TGTGCCAGTAGTCCCACGGGGGGATCCTACAATGAGCAGTTCTTC. Translation: CASSPTGGSYNEQFF. Full variable domain (outside the CDR3, taken from reference TRBV19 and TRBJ2-1): DGGITQSPKYLFRKEGQNVTLSCEQNLNHDAMYWYRQDPGQGLRLIYYSQIVNDFQKGDIAEGYSVSREKKESFPLTVTSAQKNPTAFYLCASSPTGGSYNEQFFGPGTRLTVL.

This chain joins TRBV5-1 and TRBJ2-2; no reliable D call. The V and J ends lost 5 bases and 5 bases respectively, with 10 bases between them. CDR3 length: 13 amino acids. Germline V gene lookup returns CDR1 SGHRS and CDR2 YFSETQ. The CDR3 reads CASSPTTTGELFF. The DNA of the CDR3 is TGCGCCAGCAGTCCGACCACGACCGGGGAGCTGTTTTTT.

The genes are TRBV4-3 and TRBJ2-4; the match to TRBD2 covers 10 bases. Looked up from germline, CDR1 is LGHNA and CDR2 is YSLEER. The J segment lost 9 bases and the V segment lost 4 bases, leaving 9 bases of the junction unmatched. CDR3 length: 15 amino acids. The CDR3: CASSLLLAGEGIQYF. DNA of the CDR3: TGCGCCAGCAGCCTCCTCCTAGCGGGAGAGGGCATTCAGTACTTC.

The chain combines TRBV7-3 with TRBJ2-1; D gene unclear. Deletions cut 4 bases from V and 9 bases from J, with 16 bases between. CDR3 size: 14 residues. The germline V gene encodes CDR1 SGHTA and CDR2 FQGTGA. The CDR3: CASSYIALVGEQFF. As DNA, the CDR3 is TGTGCCAGCAGCTACATTGCCCTAGTAGGTGAGCAGTTCTTC. The whole variable domain, remainder taken from reference TRBV7-3 and TRBJ2-1, is GAGVSQTPSNKVTEKGKYVELRCDPISGHTALYWYRQSLGQGPEFLIYFQGTGAADDSGLPNDRFFAVRPEGSVSTLKIQRTERGDSAVYLCASSYIALVGEQFFGPGTRLTVL.

The chain employs TRBV5-1 and TRBJ1-3, with D possibly TRBD1 on 6 matching bases. CDR1 and CDR2 from the germline V gene are SGHRS and YFSETQ. CDR3 length: 15 amino acids. Deletions cut 0 bases from V and 6 bases from J, with 13 bases between. CDR3: CASSLDPGQENTIYF. Here the CDR3 DNA reads TGCGCCAGCAGCTTGGACCCGGGACAAGAAAACACCATATATTTT.

This chain joins TRBV9 and TRBJ2-2; 9 nucleotides line up with TRBD2. Germline CDR1 is SGDLS and CDR2 is YYNGEE. With 4 bases clipped from V and 4 bases from J, the junction kept 5 bases outside the gene matches. The CDR3 contains 15 residues. The CDR3 reads CASSPMRGGTGELFF. The CDR3 nucleotides read TGTGCCAGCAGCCCCATGCGGGGGGGCACCGGGGAGCTGTTTTTT.

The chain links TRBV7-2 to TRBJ2-7; 7 bases are shared with TRBD2. With V trimmed by 2 bases and J by 7 bases, 8 bases remained unmatched. The CDR3 consists of 14 residues. Germline lookup yields CDR1 SGHTA and CDR2 FQGNSA. CDR3 in amino acids: CASSLSGGLREQYF. The CDR3 DNA is TGTGCCAGCAGCTTATCCGGGGGACTACGGGAGCAGTACTTC.